The TCR beta chain under discussion was sequenced for a study of T cells in Graves' hyperthyroidism and ophthalmopathy. For this clonotype: A much larger clone is a single base away; this may be a read error. The conserved final phenylalanine or tryptophan is absent from the CDR3, which likely points to a read error.

The diagnostic basis comprised clinical symptoms, serum thyroxine and TRAb, thyroid ultrasound and orbital computed tomography. PBMCs were obtained from under 13 ml fresh peripheral blood. CDR1 and CDR2 (germline): SNHLY, FYNNEI. V was cut by 2 bases and J by 9 bases, with 8 bases left in between. The CDR3 runs 13 residues. RNA transcripts yielded amplified TCR beta CDR3 regions. The study used the HTBI primer set for a first-round RT-PCR of the TCR CDR3. TCRdb ran MiXCR on the multiplex PCR reads and lists one entry per CDR3 protein. The table lists about 720,000 distinct CDR3 sequences, 18% of them singletons, with 16% in the top ten.

Sequenced: blood. The clonotype originates from a woman between 50 and 59 years old with Graves' hyperthyroidism that later progressed to Graves' ophthalmopathy. The chain uses TRBV2 and TRBJ1-6, with D tentatively TRBD1 (5 bases). This CDR3 is CASSEIGGSPLHL. The CDR3 DNA follows: TGTGCCAGCAGTGAAATTGGGGGTTCACCCCTCCACCTT.